These 15 T cell receptor beta chains were all obtained from the same sample, sequenced in a study of T cell clones after liver transplantation. The repertoire was sequenced with immunoSEQ multiplex PCR; TCRdb's copy has only in-frame clones and lacks some. Of some 110,000 clones in the sample, 90% are singletons; the top ten hold 0.8% to 0.9%. The sequenced sample was CD4+ T cells from blood, obtained 12 months after liver transplant. The receptors shown here come from a human patient who received a liver transplant. A subset of T cells may come from the graft donor.

V and J are TRBV6-1 and TRBJ2-1, with 8 bases matching TRBD1. V lost 8 bases and J lost 3; bases outside the gene matches: 6. This CDR3 has 14 residues. Germline V gene lookup returns CDR1 MNHNS and CDR2 SASEGT. For the CDR3, the DNA is TGTGCCAGCCACCCAGGGGGCGGCTACAATGAGCAGTTCTTC. Its translation: CASHPGGGYNEQFF.

The rearrangement uses TRBV7-2 and TRBJ2-4; TRBD2 is a possible D gene (6 bases). The CDR3 contains 15 residues. Germline CDR1 SGHTA, CDR2 FQGNSA. The V gene lost 5 bases and the J gene lost 3 bases, with 14 bases spanning the gap. The CDR3 DNA reads TGTGCCAGCAGCCCCGTTCTGCGGGGCAAAAACATTCAGTACTTC. Translated, it gives CASSPVLRGKNIQYF.

V is TRBV6-5 and J is TRBJ1-2; D remains unclear. Germline values: CDR1 MNHEY, CDR2 SVGAGI. Trimming cost V 0 bases and J 1 base, with 12 bases left between them. The CDR3 has 16 amino acids. DNA of the CDR3: TGTGCCAGCAGTTACTCGAAATGGCAGATTAACTATGGCTACACCTTC. It encodes CASSYSKWQINYGYTF.

The chain recombines TRBV7-3 with TRBJ2-7; tentatively, D is TRBD2 (6 bases). This CDR3 has 13 residues. V gave up 1 base and J gave up 4 bases, with 8 bases separating them. The germline CDR1 and CDR2 sequences are SGHTA and FQGTGA. The CDR3 protein is CASSLNAGYEQYF. Written as DNA, the CDR3 is TGTGCCAGCAGCTTAAACGCGGGGTACGAGCAGTACTTC.

The chain combines TRBV7-8 with TRBJ1-3, with D possibly TRBD1 on 6 matching bases. This CDR3 is built from 15 residues. Germline V lookup: CDR1 SGHVS, CDR2 FQNEAQ. V lost 4 bases to trimming and J lost 7 bases, with 17 bases between them. CDR3 nucleotides: TGTGCCAGCAGCTACGGACAGCCGCAGGGGAACACCATATATTTT. The encoded protein is CASSYGQPQGNTIYF.

This chain connects TRBV29-1 to TRBJ2-3; 11 bases are shared with TRBD2. CDR1 is SQVTM, CDR2 ANQGSEA, per germline. V gave up 6 bases and J gave up 1 base; unmatched junction bases: 3. CDR3 size: 14 residues. The CDR3 is CSVLSGRGTDTQYF. DNA for the CDR3: TGCAGCGTCCTTAGCGGGAGGGGCACAGATACGCAGTATTTT.

The chain carries TRBV7-8 and TRBJ2-7, with D perhaps TRBD2 (5 bases). Germline V gene sequence: CDR1 SGHVS, CDR2 FQNEAQ. Trimming left V 3 bases short and J 2 bases short, with 5 bases between. The CDR3 is 12 residues long. The CDR3 is CASSLRAYEQYF. For the CDR3, the DNA is TGTGCCAGCAGCTTGCGGGCCTACGAGCAGTACTTC.

The chain links TRBV19 to TRBJ1-2; 11 positions match TRBD1. Trimming took 9 bases from V and 3 from J; bases not matched to a gene: 9. This CDR3 is built from 15 residues. CDR1 is LNHDA and CDR2 is SQIVND in the germline V gene (reference sequence). CDR3: CASRQPGQGDYGYTF. Here the CDR3 DNA reads TGTGCCAGCCGCCAACCGGGACAGGGGGACTATGGCTACACCTTC.

CDR3 coding DNA: TGCGCCAGCAGCTCCCAGGGGAATACTAATGAAAAACTGTTTTTT. This translates into CASSSQGNTNEKLFF. V usage is TRBV5-1 and J usage is TRBJ1-4, with a tentative D call TRBD1 (6 bases). CDR3 size: 15 residues. Between the trimmed V and J ends, which lost 3 bases and 2 bases, there was a span of 11 bases. The V gene's germline CDR1 is SGHRS and CDR2 YFSETQ.

This clone was found a few times. The genes are TRBV14 and TRBJ1-1; TRBD1 matches 7 bases. The CDR3 has 15 residues. The V segment lost 2 bases and the J segment 4 bases; nucleotides outside the gene matches: 7. Germline V gene sequence: CDR1 SGHDN, CDR2 FVKESK. CDR3 DNA: TGTGCCAGCAGCCAACGGACAGGTCGGGGCACTGAAGCTTTCTTT. Its protein product is CASSQRTGRGTEAFF.

The chain combines TRBV5-1 with TRBJ2-1; D gene ambiguous. Germline CDR1 reads SGHRS; CDR2 reads YFSETQ. The CDR3 loop spans 14 amino acids. V was clipped by 0 bases and J by 9 bases, with 13 bases between them. Here the CDR3 reads CASSLDPDTIEQFF. The CDR3, as DNA: TGCGCCAGCAGCTTGGATCCGGATACGATTGAGCAGTTCTTC.

The CDR3 sequence is CASSPGQGAHEQYF. CDR3 coding DNA: TGTGCCAGCAGCCCTGGACAGGGTGCCCACGAGCAGTACTTC. V and J are TRBV4-2 and TRBJ2-7, with 8 bases matching TRBD1. V was clipped by 4 bases and J by 5 bases; unmatched bases: 7. This CDR3 region has 14 residues. Germline CDR1 and CDR2: LGHNA and YNFKEQ.

In DNA form, the CDR3 reads TGTGCCAGCAGTTATTCTCAGACGAGCTACGAGCAGTACTTC. It yields the protein CASSYSQTSYEQYF. This chain links TRBV6-6 with TRBJ2-7; D is unclear. Germline values: CDR1 MNHNY, CDR2 SVGAGI (reference sequence). This CDR3 contains 14 residues. With 3 bases removed from V and 3 bases from J, the gap between germline ends came to 12 bases.

The chain combines TRBV5-1 with TRBJ2-1; 8 bases line up with TRBD1. There are 14 residues in the CDR3. The J segment lost 9 bases and the V segment lost 3 bases, leaving 8 bases of the junction unmatched. Germline V gives CDR1 SGHRS, CDR2 YFSETQ. CDR3 protein: CASSSDRVRGEQFF. As DNA, the CDR3 is TGCGCCAGCAGCTCGGACAGGGTCCGTGGTGAGCAGTTCTTC.

The chain recombines TRBV10-2 with TRBJ1-4, with D possibly matching TRBD1 (6 bases). Germline-derived CDR1 and CDR2 are WSHSY and SAAADI. This CDR3 has 14 amino acids. Trimming took off 3 bases at V and 10 bases at J, with 15 bases between the two ends. The CDR3 here is CASSDRGYGGKLFF. CDR3 DNA sequence: TGCGCCAGCAGTGATAGGGGGTACGGTGGAAAACTGTTTTTT.